This T cell receptor (beta chain) was retrieved from a study of T cell repertoires in cytomegalovirus infection. TCRdb re-called the reads through MiXCR, storing one row per CDR3 protein. This table holds just under 550,000 distinct CDR3 sequences, about a quarter found once. In germline, CDR1 is LGHNA, CDR2 YNFKEQ. The V gene lost 0 bases and the J gene lost 0 bases, with 5 bases spanning the gap. This CDR3 comprises 14 residues. This sequence was found in a human donor in good health (CMV status not recorded). Some clones in this sample may be carry-over from other donors' samples. Source material: PBMCs. J is TRBJ1-1 and V is TRBV4-2; D call uncertain. The CDR3 protein is CASSQDNMNTEAFF. CDR3 in DNA: TGTGCCAGCAGCCAAGACAACATGAACACTGAAGCTTTCTTT.